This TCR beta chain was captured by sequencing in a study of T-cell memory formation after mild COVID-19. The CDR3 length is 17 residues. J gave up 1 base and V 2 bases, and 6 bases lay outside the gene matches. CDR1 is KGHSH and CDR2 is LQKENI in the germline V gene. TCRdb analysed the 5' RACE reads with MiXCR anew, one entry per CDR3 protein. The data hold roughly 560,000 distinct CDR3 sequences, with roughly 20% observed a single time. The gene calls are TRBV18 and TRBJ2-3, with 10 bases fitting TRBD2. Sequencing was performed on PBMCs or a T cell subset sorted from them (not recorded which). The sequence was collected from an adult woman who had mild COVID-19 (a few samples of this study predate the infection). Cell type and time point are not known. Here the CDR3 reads CASSPDGLAGGTDTQYF. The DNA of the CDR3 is TGTGCCAGCTCACCAGATGGCCTAGCGGGGGGCACAGATACGCAGTATTTT.